The T cell receptor beta chain under discussion was sequenced for a study of graft-versus-host responses after intestinal transplantation. This CDR3 contains 13 residues. Trimming took 6 bases from V and 1 from J; bases not matched to a gene: 2. Germline CDR1 is MNHEY and CDR2 is SMNVEV (reference sequence). Produced via immunoSEQ multiplex PCR; TCRdb's table is partial and in-frame only. The data contain about 99,000 clones, 87% of them singletons. Findings and limits, study-wide: Levels of circulating GvH clones at their peak were associated with early post-transplant HvG declines.

About this clone itself: Its antigen is currently unknown.

J is TRBJ2-7 and V is TRBV27; 8 positions match TRBD1. Sequencing used unstimulated CD4+ T cells sorted from spleen or lymph node cells, obtained before intestinal transplant. This TCR was sampled from a human donor who received an intestinal transplant. CDR3 sequence: CASSRDRSYEQYF. The CDR3 nucleotides read TGTGCCAGCAGCCGGGACAGGTCCTACGAGCAGTACTTC.